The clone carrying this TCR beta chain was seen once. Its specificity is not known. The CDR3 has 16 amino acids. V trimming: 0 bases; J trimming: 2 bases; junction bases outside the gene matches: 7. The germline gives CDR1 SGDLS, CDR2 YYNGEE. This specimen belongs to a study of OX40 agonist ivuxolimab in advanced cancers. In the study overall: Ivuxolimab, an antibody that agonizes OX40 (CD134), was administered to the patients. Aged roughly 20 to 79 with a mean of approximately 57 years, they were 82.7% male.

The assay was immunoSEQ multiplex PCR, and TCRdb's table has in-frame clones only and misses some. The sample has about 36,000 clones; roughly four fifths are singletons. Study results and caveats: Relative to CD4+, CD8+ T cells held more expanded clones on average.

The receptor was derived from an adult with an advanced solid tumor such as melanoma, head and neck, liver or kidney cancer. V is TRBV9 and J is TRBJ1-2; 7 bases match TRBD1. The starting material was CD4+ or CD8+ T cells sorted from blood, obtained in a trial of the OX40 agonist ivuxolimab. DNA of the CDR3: TGTGCCAGCAGCGTAGCCTTGACAGGGCCGAACTATGGCTACACCTTC. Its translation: CASSVALTGPNYGYTF.